This T cell receptor beta chain was recorded in a study of graft-versus-host responses after intestinal transplantation. The CDR3 spans 16 residues. Sequencing was performed with immunoSEQ multiplex PCR; in TCRdb, only in-frame clones are kept and a portion is missing. The table lists under 90,000 clones, 80% to 95% of them singletons, with roughly 0.66% in the top ten. Regarding this clone: Its antigen is still unknown.

Study-wide results and limits: GvH clonotypes were identified within recipient marrow, with a subset emerging first in ileum or blood. Allograft clonal ratios (graft-versus-host to host-versus-graft) were high in patients who had graft-donor T cell macrochimerism. Early declines in HvG clones that occurred post-transplant were associated with peak circulating GvH clone levels.

V gene TRBV1 combines with J gene TRBJ1-1. TRBV1 is a listed pseudogene. The source is a human patient who received an intestinal transplant, so some T cells may come from the graft donor. The sample consisted of PBMCs, taken 98 days after intestinal transplantation. Written as DNA, the CDR3 is TGCACAAAGCAGCGGGGGGCAGGGGATAAGAACACTGAAGCTTTCTTT. Encoded protein: CTKQRGAGDKNTEAFF.